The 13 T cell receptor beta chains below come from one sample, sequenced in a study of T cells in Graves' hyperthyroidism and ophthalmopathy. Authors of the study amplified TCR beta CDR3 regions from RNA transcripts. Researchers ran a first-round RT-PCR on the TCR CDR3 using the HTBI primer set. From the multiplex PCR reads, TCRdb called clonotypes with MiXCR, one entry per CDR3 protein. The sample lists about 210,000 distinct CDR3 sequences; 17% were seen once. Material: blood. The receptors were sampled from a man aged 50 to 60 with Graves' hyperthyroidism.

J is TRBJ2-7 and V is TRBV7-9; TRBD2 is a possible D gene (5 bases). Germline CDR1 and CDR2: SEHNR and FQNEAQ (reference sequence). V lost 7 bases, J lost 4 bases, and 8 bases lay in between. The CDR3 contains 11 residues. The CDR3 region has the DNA TGTGCCAGCACCTCGGGGTACGAGCAGTACTTC. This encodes CASTSGYEQYF.

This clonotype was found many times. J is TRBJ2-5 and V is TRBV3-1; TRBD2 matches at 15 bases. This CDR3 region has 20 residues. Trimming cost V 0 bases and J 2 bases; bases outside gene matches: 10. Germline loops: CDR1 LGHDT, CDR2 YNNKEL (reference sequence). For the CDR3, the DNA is TGTGCCAGCAGCCAAGAGGACTGGACTAGCGGGAGGGCCGGGCAAGAGACCCAGTACTTC. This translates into CASSQEDWTSGRAGQETQYF.

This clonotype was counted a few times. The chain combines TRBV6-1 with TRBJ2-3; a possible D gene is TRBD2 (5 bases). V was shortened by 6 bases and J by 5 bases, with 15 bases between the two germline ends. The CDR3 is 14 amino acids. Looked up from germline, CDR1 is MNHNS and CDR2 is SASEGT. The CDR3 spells CASRPVLGVDTQYF. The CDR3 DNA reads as TGTGCCAGCAGGCCTGTCTTGGGAGTAGATACGCAGTATTTT.

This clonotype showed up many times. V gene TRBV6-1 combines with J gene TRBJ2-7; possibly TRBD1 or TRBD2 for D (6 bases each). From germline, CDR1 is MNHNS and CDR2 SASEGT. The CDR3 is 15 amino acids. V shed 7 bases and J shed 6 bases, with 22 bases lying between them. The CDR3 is CASTTRRGYRVEQYF. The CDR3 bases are TGTGCCAGCACAACTAGGAGGGGGTATAGGGTCGAGCAGTACTTC.

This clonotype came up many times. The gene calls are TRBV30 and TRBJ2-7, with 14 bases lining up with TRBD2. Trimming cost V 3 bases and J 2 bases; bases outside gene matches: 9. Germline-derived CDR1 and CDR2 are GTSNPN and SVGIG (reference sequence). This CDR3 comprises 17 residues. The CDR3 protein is CAWRETPGLAGAYEQYF. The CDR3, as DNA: TGTGCCTGGAGAGAAACTCCGGGACTAGCGGGAGCCTACGAGCAGTACTTC.

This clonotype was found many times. The chain's CDR3 is CASSSGRESDTQYF. In DNA, the CDR3 is TGTGCCAGCTCAAGCGGGAGGGAGTCAGATACGCAGTATTTT. J is TRBJ2-3 and V is TRBV11-2; 10 nucleotides match TRBD2. J was trimmed by 4 bases and V by 8 bases; bases with no gene match: 6. The V gene's germline CDR1 is SGHAT and CDR2 FQNNGV. The CDR3 sequence is 14 residues long.

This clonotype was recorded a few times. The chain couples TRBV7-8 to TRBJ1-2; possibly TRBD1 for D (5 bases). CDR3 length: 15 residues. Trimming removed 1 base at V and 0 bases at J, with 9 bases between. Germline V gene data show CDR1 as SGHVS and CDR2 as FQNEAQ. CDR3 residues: CASSLGEQANYGYTF. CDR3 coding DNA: TGTGCCAGCAGCTTAGGTGAACAGGCTAACTATGGCTACACCTTC.

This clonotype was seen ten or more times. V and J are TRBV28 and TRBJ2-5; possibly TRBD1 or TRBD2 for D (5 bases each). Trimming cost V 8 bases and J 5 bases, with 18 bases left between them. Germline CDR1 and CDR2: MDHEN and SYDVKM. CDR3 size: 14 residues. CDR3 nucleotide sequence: TGTGCCAGCTCTCGCTTGGGGGACGGGGAGACCCAGTACTTC. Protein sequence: CASSRLGDGETQYF.

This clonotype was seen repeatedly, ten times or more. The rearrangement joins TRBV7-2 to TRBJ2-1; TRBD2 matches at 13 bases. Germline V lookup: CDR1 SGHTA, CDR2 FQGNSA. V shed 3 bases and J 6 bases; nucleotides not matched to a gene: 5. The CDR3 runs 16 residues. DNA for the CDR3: TGTGCCAGCAGCTTTTGGAGGACTAGCGGGAGCAATGAGCAGTTCTTC. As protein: CASSFWRTSGSNEQFF. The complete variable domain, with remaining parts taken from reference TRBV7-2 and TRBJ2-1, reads GAGVSQSPSNKVTEKGKDVELRCDPISGHTALYWYRQSLGQGLEFLIYFQGNSAPDKSGLPSDRFSAERTGGSVSTLTIQRTQQEDSAVYLCASSFWRTSGSNEQFFGPGTRLTVL.

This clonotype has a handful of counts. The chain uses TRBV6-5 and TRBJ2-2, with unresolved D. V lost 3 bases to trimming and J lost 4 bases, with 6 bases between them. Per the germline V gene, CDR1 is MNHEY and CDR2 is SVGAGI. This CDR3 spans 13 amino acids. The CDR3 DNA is TGTGCCAGCAGTTATCACGGCACCGGGGAGCTGTTTTTT. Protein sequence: CASSYHGTGELFF.

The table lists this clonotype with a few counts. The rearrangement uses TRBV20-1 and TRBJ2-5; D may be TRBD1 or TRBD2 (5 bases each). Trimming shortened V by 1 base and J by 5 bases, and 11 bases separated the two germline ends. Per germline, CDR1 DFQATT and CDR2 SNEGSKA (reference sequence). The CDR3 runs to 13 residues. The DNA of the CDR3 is TGCAGTGCTAGAGTAACAGGAGGCGAGACCCAGTACTTC. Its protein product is CSARVTGGETQYF.

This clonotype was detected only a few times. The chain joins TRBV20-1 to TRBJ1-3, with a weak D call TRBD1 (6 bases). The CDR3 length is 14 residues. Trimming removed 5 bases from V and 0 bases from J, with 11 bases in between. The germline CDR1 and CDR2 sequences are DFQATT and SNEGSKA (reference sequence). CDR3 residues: CSAQQGDSGNTIYF. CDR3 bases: TGCAGTGCTCAACAGGGTGACTCTGGAAACACCATATATTTT.

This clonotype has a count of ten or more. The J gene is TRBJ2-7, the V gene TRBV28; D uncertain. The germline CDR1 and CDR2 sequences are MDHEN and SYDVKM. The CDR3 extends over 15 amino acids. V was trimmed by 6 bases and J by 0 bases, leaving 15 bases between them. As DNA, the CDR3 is TGTGCCAGCAGGAGACCGGGCCTCAGCTCCTACGAGCAGTACTTC. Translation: CASRRPGLSSYEQYF.